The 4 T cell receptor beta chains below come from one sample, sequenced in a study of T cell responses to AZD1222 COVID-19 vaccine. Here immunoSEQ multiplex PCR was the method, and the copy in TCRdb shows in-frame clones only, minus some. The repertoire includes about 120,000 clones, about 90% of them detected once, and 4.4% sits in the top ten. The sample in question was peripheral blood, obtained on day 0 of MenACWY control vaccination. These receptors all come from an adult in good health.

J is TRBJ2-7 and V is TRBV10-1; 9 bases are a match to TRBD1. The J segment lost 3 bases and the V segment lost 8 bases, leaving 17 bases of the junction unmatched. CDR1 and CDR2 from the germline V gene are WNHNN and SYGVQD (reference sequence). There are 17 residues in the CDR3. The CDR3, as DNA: TGCGCCAGCCACGGGACAGGGAGGTCCCATGTATACTACGAGCAGTACTTC. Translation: CASHGTGRSHVYYEQYF.

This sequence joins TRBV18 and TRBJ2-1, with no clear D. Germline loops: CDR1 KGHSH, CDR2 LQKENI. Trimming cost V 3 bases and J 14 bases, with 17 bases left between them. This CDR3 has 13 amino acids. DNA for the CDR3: TGTGCCAGCTCACCTAAGGGCGCGTCTATGAAGTTCTTC. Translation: CASSPKGASMKFF.

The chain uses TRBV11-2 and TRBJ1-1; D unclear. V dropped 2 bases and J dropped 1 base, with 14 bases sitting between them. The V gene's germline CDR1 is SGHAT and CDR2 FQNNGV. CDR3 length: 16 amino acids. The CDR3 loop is CASSLWKGIGNTEAFF. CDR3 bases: TGTGCCAGCAGCTTATGGAAAGGGATTGGGAACACTGAAGCTTTCTTT. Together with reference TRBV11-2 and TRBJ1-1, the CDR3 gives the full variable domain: EAGVAQSPRYKIIEKRQSVAFWCNPISGHATLYWYQQILGQGPKLLIQFQNNGVVDDSQLPKDRFSAERLKGVDSTLKIQPAKLEDSAVYLCASSLWKGIGNTEAFFGQGTRLTVV.

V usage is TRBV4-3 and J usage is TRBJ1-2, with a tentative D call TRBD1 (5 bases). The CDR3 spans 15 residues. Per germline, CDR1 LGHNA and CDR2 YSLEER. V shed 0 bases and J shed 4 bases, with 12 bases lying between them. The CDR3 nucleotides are TGCGCCAGCAGCCAAGATCTGACAGCGATCTATGGCTACACCTTC. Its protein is CASSQDLTAIYGYTF.